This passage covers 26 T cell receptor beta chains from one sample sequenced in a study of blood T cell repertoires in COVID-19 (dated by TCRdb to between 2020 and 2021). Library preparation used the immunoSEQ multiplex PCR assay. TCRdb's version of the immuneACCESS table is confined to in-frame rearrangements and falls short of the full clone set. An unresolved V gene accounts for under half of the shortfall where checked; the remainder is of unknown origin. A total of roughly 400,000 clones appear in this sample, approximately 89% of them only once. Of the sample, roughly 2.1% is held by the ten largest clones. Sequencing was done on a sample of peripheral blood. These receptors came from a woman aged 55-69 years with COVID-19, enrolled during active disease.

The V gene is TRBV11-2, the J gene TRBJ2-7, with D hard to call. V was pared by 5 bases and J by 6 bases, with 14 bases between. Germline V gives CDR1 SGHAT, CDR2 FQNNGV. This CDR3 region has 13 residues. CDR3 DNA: TGTGCCAGCAGCCCCTGGGCAGTTGGCGAGCAGTACTTC. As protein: CASSPWAVGEQYF.

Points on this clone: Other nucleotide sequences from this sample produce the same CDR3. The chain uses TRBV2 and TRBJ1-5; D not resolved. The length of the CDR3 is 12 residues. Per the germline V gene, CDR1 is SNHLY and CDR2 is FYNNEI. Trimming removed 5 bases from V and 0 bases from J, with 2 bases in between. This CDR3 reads CASSYSNQPQHF. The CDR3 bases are TGTGCCAGCAGTTATAGCAATCAGCCCCAGCATTTT. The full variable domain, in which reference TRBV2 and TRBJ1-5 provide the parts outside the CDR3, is EPEVTQTPSHQVTQMGQEVILRCVPISNHLYFYWYRQILGQKVEFLVSFYNNEISEKSEIFDDQFSVERPDGSNFTLKIRSTKLEDSAMYFCASSYSNQPQHFGDGTRLSIL.

The CDR3 loop is CASSKRLSDRGNNSPLHF. CDR3 DNA sequence: TGTGCCAGCAGCAAGAGACTCTCGGACAGGGGTAATAATTCACCCCTCCACTTT. The V and J genes are TRBV21-1 and TRBJ1-6; the table's D call, TRBD1, has no DNA check behind it. TRBV21-1 is tagged as a pseudogene. This CDR3 region has 18 residues.

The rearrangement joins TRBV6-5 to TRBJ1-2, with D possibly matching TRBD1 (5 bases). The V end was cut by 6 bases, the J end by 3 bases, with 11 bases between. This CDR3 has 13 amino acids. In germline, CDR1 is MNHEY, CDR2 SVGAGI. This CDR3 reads CASSPGVDYGYTF. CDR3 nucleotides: TGTGCCAGCAGCCCGGGGGTCGACTATGGCTACACCTTC.

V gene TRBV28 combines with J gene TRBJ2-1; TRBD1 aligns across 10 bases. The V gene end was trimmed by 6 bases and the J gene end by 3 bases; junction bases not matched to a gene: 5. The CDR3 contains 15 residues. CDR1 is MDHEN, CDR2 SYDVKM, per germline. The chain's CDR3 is CASRLGTGVYNEQFF. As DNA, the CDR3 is TGTGCCAGCAGGCTCGGGACAGGGGTCTACAATGAGCAGTTCTTC.

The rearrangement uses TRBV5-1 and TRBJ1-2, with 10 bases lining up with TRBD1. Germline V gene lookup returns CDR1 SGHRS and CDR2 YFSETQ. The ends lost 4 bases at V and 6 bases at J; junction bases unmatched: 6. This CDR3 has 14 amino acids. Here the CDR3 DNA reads TGCGCCAGCAGCCCCGAAGGGACAGGGGATGGCTACACCTTC. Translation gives CASSPEGTGDGYTF. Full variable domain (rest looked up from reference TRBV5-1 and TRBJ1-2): KAGVTQTPRYLIKTRGQQVTLSCSPISGHRSVSWYQQTPGQGLQFLFEYFSETQRNKGNFPGRFSGRQFSNSRSEMNVSTLELGDSALYLCASSPEGTGDGYTFGSGTRLTVV.

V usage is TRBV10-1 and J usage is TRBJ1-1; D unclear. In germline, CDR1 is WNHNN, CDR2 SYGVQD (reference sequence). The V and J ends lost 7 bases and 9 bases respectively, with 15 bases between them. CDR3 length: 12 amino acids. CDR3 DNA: TGCGCCAGCATCCAGCGGGTTGGACAAGCTTTCTTT. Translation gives CASIQRVGQAFF.

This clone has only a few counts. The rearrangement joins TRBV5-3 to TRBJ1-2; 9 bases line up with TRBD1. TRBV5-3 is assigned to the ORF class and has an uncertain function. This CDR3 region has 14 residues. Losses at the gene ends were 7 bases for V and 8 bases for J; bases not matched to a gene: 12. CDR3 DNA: TGTGCCAGACCCCCGGGACAGGGAGCTCGGGGCTACACCTTC. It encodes CARPPGQGARGYTF.

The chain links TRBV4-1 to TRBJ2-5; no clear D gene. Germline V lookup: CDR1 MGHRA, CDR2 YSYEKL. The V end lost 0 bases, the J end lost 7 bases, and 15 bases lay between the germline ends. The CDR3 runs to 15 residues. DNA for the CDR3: TGCGCCAGCAGCCAAGATCTTAGGTTTCGCGGGACCCAGTACTTC. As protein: CASSQDLRFRGTQYF.

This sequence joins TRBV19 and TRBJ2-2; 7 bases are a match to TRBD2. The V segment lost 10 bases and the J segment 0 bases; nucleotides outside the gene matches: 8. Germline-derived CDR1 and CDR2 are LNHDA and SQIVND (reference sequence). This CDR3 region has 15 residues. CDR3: CATSWGGTNTGELFF. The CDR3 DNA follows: TGTGCCACTAGCTGGGGGGGAACGAACACCGGGGAGCTGTTTTTT.

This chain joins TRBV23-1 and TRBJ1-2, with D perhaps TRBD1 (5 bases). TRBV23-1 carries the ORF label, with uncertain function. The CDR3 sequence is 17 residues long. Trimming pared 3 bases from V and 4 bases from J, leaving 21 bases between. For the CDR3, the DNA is TGCGCCAGCAGTCAGGAAACAGGCCACCGACCCCGCTATGGCTACACCTTC. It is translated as CASSQETGHRPRYGYTF.

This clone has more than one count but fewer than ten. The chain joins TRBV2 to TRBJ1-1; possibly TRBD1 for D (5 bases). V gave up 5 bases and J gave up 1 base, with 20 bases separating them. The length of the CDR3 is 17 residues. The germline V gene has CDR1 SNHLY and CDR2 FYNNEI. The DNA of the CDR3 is TGTGCCAGCAGTATCCCGGGACTCCCTACGGGGAACACTGAAGCTTTCTTT. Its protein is CASSIPGLPTGNTEAFF.

CDR3 residues: CASSQSGGRGTEAFF. DNA for the CDR3: TGTGCCAGCAGCCAGTCAGGGGGCCGGGGCACTGAAGCTTTCTTT. The V and J genes are TRBV14 and TRBJ1-1, with 8 bases lining up with TRBD1. This CDR3 has 15 amino acids. The J segment lost 4 bases and the V segment lost 3 bases, leaving 7 bases of the junction unmatched. CDR1 is SGHDN, CDR2 FVKESK, per germline.

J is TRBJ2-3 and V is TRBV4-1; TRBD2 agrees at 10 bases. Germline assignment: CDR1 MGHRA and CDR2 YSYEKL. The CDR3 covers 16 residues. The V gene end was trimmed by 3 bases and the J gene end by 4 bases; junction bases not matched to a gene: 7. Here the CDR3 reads CASSHSPGLAADTQYF. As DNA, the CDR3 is TGCGCCAGCAGCCATTCCCCTGGACTAGCGGCAGATACGCAGTATTTT.

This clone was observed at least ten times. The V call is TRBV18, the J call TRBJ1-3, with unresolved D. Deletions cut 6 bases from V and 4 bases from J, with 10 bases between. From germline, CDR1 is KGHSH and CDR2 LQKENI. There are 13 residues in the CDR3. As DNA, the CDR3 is TGTGCCAGCTCGGGCTCGCAGGGAAACACCATATATTTT. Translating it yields CASSGSQGNTIYF.

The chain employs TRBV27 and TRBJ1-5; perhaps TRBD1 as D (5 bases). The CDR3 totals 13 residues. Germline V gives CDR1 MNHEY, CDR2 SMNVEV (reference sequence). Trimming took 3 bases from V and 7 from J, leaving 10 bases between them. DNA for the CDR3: TGTGCCAGCAGTTTGGGGCAACGACAGCCCCAGCATTTT. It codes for CASSLGQRQPQHF.

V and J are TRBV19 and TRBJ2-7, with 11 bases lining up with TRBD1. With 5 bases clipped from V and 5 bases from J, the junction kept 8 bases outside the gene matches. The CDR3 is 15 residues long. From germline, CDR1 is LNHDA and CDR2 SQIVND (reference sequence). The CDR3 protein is CASSVGQGAYHEQYF. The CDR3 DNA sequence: TGTGCCAGTAGTGTCGGACAGGGGGCTTATCACGAGCAGTACTTC.

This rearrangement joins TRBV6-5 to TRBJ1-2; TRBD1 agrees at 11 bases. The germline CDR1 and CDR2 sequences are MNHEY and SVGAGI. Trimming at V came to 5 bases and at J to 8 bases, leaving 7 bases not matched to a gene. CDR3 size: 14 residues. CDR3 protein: CASSPGQGVLGYTF. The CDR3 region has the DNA TGTGCCAGCAGTCCGGGACAGGGGGTGTTGGGCTACACCTTC.

Written as DNA, the CDR3 is TGTGCCACCAGCCGCGGGGGGGTCTACAATGAGCAGTTCTTC. It encodes CATSRGGVYNEQFF. The chain carries TRBV24-1 and TRBJ2-1, with 9 bases matching TRBD2. Germline V CDR1 and CDR2: KGHDR, SFDVKD. V was clipped by 7 bases and J by 3 bases; unmatched bases: 3. The CDR3 consists of 14 residues.

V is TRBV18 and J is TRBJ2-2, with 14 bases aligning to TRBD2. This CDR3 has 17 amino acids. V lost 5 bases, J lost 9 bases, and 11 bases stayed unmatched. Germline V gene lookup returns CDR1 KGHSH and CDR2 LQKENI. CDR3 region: CASSGLAGGSRPRELFF. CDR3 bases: TGTGCCAGCTCAGGACTAGCGGGGGGTTCCAGGCCCCGGGAGCTGTTTTTT.

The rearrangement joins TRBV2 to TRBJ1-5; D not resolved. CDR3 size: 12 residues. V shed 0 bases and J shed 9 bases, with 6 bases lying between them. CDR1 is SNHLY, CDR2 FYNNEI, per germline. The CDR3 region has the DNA TGTGCCAGCAGTGAAGCGCTCAGGCCCCAGCATTTT. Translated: CASSEALRPQHF.

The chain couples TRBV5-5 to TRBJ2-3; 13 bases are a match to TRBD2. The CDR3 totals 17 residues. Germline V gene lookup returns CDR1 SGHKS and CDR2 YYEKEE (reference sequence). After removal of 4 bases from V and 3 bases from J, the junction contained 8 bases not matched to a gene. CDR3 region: CASSRGLAGRQTDTQYF. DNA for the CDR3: TGTGCCAGCAGCAGGGGACTAGCGGGGCGTCAGACAGATACGCAGTATTTT.

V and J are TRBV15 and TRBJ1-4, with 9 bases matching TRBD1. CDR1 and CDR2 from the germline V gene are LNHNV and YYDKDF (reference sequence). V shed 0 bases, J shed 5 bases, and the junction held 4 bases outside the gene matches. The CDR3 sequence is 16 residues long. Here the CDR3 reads CATSRDSGTGNEKLFF. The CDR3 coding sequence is TGTGCCACCAGCAGAGATTCAGGGACAGGGAATGAAAAACTGTTTTTT. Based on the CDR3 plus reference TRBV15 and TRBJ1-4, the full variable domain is DAMVIQNPRYQVTQFGKPVTLSCSQTLNHNVMYWYQQKSSQAPKLLFHYYDKDFNNEADTPDNFQSRRPNTSFCFLDIRSPGLGDTAMYLCATSRDSGTGNEKLFFGSGTQLSVL.

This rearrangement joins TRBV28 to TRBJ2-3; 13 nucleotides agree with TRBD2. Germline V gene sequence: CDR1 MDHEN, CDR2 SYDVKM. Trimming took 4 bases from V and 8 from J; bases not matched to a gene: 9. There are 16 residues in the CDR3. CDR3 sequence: CASSSQLAGGLVTQYF. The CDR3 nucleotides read TGTGCCAGCAGTTCTCAACTAGCGGGGGGGCTGGTTACGCAGTATTTT.

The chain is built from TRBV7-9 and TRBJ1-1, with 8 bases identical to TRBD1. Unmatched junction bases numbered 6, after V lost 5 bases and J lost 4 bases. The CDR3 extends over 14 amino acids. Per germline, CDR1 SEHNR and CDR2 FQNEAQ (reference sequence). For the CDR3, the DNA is TGTGCCAGCAGCGTGACAGGGGTCGGCACTGAAGCTTTCTTT. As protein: CASSVTGVGTEAFF.

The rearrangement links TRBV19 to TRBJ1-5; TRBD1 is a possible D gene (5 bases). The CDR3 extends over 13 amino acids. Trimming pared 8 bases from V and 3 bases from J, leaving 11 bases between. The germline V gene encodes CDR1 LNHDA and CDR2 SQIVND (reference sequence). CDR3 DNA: TGTGCCAGTTCGGACACACCCAATCAGCCCCAGCATTTT. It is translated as CASSDTPNQPQHF. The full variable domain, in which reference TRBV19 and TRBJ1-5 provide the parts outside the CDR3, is DGGITQSPKYLFRKEGQNVTLSCEQNLNHDAMYWYRQDPGQGLRLIYYSQIVNDFQKGDIAEGYSVSREKKESFPLTVTSAQKNPTAFYLCASSDTPNQPQHFGDGTRLSIL.